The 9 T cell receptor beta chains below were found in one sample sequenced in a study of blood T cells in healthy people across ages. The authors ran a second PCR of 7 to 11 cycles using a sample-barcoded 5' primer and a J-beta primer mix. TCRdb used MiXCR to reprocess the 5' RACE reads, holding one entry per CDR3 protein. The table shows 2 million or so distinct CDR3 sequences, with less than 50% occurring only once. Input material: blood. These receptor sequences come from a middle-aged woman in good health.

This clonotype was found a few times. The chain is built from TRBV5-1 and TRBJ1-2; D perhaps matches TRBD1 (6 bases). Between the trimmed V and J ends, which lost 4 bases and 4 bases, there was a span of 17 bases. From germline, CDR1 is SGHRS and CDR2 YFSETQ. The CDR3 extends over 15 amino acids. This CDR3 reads CASSLGVGAGYGYTF. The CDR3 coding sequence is TGCGCCAGCAGCCTTGGCGTGGGGGCTGGCTATGGCTACACCTTC.

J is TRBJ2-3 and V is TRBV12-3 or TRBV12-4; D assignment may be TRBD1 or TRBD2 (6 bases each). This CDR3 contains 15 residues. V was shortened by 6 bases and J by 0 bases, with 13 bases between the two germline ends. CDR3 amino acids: CASRLTGTSTDTQYF. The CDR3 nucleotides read TGTGCCAGCAGACTTACAGGGACTAGCACAGATACGCAGTATTTT.

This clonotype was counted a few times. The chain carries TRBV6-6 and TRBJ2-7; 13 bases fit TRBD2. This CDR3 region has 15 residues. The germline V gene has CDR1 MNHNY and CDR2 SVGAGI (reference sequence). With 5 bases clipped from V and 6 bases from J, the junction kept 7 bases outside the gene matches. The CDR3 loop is CASSVTSGGAGEQYF. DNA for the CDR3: TGTGCCAGCAGTGTTACTAGCGGGGGGGCGGGCGAGCAGTACTTC.

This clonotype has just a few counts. The CDR3 spells CSARNHGARNSPLHF. Here the CDR3 DNA reads TGCAGTGCTAGGAATCACGGGGCACGCAATTCACCCCTCCACTTT. The chain uses TRBV20-1 and TRBJ1-6, with a possible D match to TRBD1 (5 bases). Germline V CDR1 and CDR2: DFQATT, SNEGSKA (reference sequence). The V gene lost 3 bases and the J gene lost 7 bases, with 16 bases spanning the gap. This CDR3 contains 15 residues.

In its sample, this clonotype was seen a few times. CDR3 sequence: CSVRGTSYNEQFF. Written as DNA, the CDR3 is TGCAGCGTCCGAGGGACCTCCTACAATGAGCAGTTCTTC. This chain uses TRBV29-1 with TRBJ2-1; D tentatively reads TRBD1 or TRBD2 (5 bases each). The CDR3 sequence is 13 residues long. Germline V gene lookup returns CDR1 SQVTM and CDR2 ANQGSEA. The V end was cut by 6 bases, the J end by 0 bases, with 9 bases between.

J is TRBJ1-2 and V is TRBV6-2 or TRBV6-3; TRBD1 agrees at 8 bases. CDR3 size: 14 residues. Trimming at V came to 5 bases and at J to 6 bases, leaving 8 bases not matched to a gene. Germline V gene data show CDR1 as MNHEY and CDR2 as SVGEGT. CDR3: CASSRGQAVHGYTF. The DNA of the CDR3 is TGTGCCAGCAGTCGGGGACAGGCTGTCCATGGCTACACCTTC.

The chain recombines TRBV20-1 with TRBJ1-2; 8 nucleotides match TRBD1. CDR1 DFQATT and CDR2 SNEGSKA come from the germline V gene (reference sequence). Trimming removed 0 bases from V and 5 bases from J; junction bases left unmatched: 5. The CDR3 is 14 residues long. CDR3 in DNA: TGCAGTGCTAGAGATGGGACAGGAGTATATGGCTACACCTTC. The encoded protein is CSARDGTGVYGYTF.

The DNA of the CDR3 is TGCAGTGCTATGATGAATGAGCAGTTCTTC. Its translation is CSAMMNEQFF. V and J are TRBV20-1 and TRBJ2-1; D remains unclear. Germline V gives CDR1 DFQATT, CDR2 SNEGSKA (reference sequence). CDR3 size: 10 residues. V was trimmed by 4 bases and J by 7 bases, leaving 5 bases between them.

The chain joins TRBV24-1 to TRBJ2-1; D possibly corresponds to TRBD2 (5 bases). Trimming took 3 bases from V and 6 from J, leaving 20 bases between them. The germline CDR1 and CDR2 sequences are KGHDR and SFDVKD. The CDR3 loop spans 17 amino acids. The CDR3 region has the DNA TGTGCCACCAGTGATCCGACTGACGGTGCAGAGGGCAATGAGCAGTTCTTC. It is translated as CATSDPTDGAEGNEQFF.